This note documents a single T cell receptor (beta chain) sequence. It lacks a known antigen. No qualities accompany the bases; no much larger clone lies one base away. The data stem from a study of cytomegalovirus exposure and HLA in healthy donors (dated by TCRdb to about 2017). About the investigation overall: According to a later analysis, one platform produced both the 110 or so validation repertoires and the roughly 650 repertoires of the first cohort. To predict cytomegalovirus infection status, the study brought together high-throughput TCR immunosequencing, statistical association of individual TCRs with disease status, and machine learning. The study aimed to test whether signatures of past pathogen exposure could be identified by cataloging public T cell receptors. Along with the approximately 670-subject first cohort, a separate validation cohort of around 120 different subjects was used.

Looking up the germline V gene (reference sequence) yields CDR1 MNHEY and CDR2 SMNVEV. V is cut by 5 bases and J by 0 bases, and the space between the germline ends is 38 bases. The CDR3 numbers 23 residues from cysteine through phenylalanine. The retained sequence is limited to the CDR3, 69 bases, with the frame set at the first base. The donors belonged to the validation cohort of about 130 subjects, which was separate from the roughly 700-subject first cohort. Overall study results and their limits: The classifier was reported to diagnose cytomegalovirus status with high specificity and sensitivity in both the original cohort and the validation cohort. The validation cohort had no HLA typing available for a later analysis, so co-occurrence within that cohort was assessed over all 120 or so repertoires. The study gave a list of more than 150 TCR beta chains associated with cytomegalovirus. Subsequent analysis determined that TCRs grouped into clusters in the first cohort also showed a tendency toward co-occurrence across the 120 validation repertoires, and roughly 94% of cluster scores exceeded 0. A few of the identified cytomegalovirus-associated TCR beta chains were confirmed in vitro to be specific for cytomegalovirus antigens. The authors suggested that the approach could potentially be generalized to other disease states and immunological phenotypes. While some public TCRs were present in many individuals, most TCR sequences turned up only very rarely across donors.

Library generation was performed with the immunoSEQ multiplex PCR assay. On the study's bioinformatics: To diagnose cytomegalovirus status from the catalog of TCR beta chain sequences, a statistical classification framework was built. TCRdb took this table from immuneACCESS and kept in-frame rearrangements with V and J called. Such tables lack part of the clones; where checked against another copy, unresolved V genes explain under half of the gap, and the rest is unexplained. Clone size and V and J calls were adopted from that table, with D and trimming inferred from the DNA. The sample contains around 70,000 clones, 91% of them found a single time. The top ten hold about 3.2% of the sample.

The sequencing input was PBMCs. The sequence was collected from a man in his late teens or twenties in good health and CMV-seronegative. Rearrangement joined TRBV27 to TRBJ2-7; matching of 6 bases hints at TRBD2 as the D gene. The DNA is TGTGCCAGCAGTAAAGCCCGCGGGACTGGACTCGCGGGGCGCTGGCGCAGCTCCTACGAGCAGTACTTC. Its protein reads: CASSKARGTGLAGRWRSSYEQYF.